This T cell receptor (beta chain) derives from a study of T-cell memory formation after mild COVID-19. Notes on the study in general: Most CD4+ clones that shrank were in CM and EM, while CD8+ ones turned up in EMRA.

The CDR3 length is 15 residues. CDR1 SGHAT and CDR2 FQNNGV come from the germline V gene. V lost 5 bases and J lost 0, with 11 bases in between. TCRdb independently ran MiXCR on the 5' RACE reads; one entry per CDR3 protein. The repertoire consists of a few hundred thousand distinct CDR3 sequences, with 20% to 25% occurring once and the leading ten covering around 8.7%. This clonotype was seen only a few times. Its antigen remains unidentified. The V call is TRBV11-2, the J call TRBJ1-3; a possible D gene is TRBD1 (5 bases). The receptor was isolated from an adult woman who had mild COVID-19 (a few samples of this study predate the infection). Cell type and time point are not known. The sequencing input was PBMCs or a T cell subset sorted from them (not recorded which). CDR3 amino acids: CASSLKGFSGNTIYF. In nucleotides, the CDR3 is TGTGCCAGCAGCCTTAAGGGGTTCTCTGGAAACACCATATATTTT.